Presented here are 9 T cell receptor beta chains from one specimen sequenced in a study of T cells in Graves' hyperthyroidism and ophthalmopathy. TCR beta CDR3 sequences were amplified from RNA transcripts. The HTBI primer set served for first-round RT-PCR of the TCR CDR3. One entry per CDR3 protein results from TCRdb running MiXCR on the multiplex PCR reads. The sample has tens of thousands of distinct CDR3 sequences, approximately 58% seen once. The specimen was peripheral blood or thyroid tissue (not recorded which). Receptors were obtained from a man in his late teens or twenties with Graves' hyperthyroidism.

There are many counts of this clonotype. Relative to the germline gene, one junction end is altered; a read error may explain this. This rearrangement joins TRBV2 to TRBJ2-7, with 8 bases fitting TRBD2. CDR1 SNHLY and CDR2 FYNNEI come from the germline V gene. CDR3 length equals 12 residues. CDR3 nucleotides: TGTGCCAGCAGTGAACGGGGGGGCAGGTGGCACTTC. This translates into CASSERGGRWHF.

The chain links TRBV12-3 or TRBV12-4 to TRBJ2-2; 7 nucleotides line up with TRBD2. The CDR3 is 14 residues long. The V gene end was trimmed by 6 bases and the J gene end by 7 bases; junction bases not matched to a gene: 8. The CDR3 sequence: CASRAGRAYGELFF. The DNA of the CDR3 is TGTGCCAGCAGGGCGGGGAGGGCCTACGGGGAGCTGTTTTTT.

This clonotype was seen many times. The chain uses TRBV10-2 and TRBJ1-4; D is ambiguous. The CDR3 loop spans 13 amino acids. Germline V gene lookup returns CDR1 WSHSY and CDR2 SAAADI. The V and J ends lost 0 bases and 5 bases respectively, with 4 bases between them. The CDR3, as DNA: TGCGCCAGCAGTGAGTCCGGGAATGAAAAACTGTTTTTT. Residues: CASSESGNEKLFF.

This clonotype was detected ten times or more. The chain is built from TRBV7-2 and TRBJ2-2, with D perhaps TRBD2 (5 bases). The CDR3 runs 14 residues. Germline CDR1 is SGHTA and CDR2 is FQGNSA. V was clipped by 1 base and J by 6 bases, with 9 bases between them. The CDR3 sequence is CASSLEAGAGELFF. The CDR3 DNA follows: TGTGCCAGCAGCTTAGAGGCGGGTGCCGGGGAGCTGTTTTTT. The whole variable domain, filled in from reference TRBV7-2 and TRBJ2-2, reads GAGVSQSPSNKVTEKGKDVELRCDPISGHTALYWYRQSLGQGLEFLIYFQGNSAPDKSGLPSDRFSAERTGGSVSTLTIQRTQQEDSAVYLCASSLEAGAGELFFGEGSRLTVL.

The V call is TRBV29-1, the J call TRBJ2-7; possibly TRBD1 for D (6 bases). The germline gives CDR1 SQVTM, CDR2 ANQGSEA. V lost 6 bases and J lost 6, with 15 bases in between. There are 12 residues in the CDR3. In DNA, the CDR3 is TGCAGCGTGATGCAGGGGTCGGGCGAGCAGTACTTC. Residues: CSVMQGSGEQYF.

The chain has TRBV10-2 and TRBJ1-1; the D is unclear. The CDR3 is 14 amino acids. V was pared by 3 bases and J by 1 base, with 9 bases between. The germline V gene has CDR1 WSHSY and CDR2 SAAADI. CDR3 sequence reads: CASSDYSANTEAFF. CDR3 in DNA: TGCGCCAGCAGTGATTACAGCGCGAACACTGAAGCTTTCTTT.

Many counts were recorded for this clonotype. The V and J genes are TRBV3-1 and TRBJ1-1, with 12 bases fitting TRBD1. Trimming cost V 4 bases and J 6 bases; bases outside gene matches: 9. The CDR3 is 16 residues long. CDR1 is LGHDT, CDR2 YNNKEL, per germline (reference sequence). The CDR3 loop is CASSRTPGTGGSEAFF. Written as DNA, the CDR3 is TGTGCCAGCAGCCGAACACCCGGGACAGGGGGCTCTGAAGCTTTCTTT. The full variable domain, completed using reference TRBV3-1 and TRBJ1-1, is DTAVSQTPKYLVTQMGNDKSIKCEQNLGHDTMYWYKQDSKKFLKIMFSYNNKELIINETVPNRFSPKSPDKAHLNLHINSLELGDSAVYFCASSRTPGTGGSEAFFGQGTRLTVV.

In DNA, the CDR3 is TGTGCCAGCAGCTTAGCGTGGAGCACTGAAGCTTTCTTT. This encodes CASSLAWSTEAFF. The V gene is TRBV7-9, the J gene TRBJ1-1, with D hard to call. The germline V and J ends were trimmed by 0 bases and 4 bases, with 6 bases remaining between them. Per germline, CDR1 SEHNR and CDR2 FQNEAQ (reference sequence). The CDR3 length is 13 residues.

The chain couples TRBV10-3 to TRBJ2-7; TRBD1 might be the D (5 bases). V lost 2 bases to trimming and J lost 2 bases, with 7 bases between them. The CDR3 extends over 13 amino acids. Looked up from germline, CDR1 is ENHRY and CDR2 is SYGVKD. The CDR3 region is CAISESRAYEQYF. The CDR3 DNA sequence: TGTGCCATCAGTGAGAGCAGGGCCTACGAGCAGTACTTC.